A selection of T cell receptor beta chains follows, all from one sample in a study of blood T cells in healthy people across ages. TCRdb re-derived calls from the 5' RACE reads in MiXCR, one entry per CDR3 protein. The sample consists of around 1,800,000 distinct CDR3 sequences, about two fifths of them appearing once. Sequencing was performed on blood. The source is a human donor in good health. Each CDR3 is given with its conserved first and last residue. Fields, in order: clone size, V gene, CDR3 protein. Expanded clones are given a class, and other clones once, few, many or no size at all.

>-|TRBV7-9
CASSLNLGSQETQYF
>-|TRBV12-3/TRBV12-4
CASSSTSGGAYTGELFF
>-|TRBV7-3
CASSLLAGWGEQFF
>-|TRBV5-1
CASSTQPGQGADTQYF
>-|TRBV28
CATRGDRVGQPQHF
>-|TRBV4-3
CASSQDGGTGQEQYF
>-|TRBV15
CATSREARGPDEAFF
>-|TRBV7-2
CASSFIGDRGRNEQFF
>-|TRBV5-1
CASSLVQGGNTEAFF
>few|TRBV3-1
CASSLVDSPPSSYTF
>-|TRBV7-9
CATKGRPLNNEQFF
>-|TRBV20-1
CSGYAVSNEKLFF
>-|TRBV7-2
CASSNRGTHGYTF
>-|TRBV6-6
CASSIDTDTSGYTF
>-|TRBV7-6
CASSLAVGDPFF
>once|TRBV11-1
CASSPLWAGPEKLFF
>few|TRBV29-1
CSVETGWSYNEQFF
>-|TRBV28
CASRPGLSESGGRADTQYF
>-|TRBV10-3
CAISATAGGTYNEQFF
>-|TRBV5-1
CASSRGIQETQYF